The clone carrying this T cell receptor (beta chain) showed up just a few times. This sample was taken from a study of molecular identifiers for immune sequencing clone quantification. About the research overall: Split five ways in replicates, RNA from about 20,000 or 100,000 naive CD8 cells had four portions sequenced.

Previously reported methods and listed TCR primers produced the bulk TCR libraries. Each CDR3 protein gets one entry after TCRdb re-called the PCR reads with MiXCR. The repertoire holds about 320,000 distinct CDR3 sequences, with under 25% as singletons. The V end was cut by 0 bases, the J end by 4 bases, with 14 bases between. This CDR3 contains 16 residues. Germline CDR1 is MNHEY and CDR2 is SMNVEV (reference sequence). From about 19,000 to 1,100,000 sorted cells, naive CD8 libraries were generated with 10%, 30% or 50% RNA. Naive CD8 T cells were FACS-sorted by CD8+CD4-CCR7+CD45RA+ markers. The TCR originated in a human donor in good health. Some libraries in this study had Jurkat cell RNA spiked in. The chain links TRBV27 to TRBJ2-3; tentatively, D is TRBD2 (6 bases). Sequenced sample: naive CD8+ T cells from blood, with Jurkat cell RNA spiked in. Subset of the sample: FACS-sorted CD8+CD4-CCR7+CD45RA+ naive T cells. The CDR3: CASSLSPGGGADTQYF. In nucleotides, the CDR3 is TGTGCCAGCAGTTTATCCCCCGGGGGTGGGGCAGATACGCAGTATTTT.